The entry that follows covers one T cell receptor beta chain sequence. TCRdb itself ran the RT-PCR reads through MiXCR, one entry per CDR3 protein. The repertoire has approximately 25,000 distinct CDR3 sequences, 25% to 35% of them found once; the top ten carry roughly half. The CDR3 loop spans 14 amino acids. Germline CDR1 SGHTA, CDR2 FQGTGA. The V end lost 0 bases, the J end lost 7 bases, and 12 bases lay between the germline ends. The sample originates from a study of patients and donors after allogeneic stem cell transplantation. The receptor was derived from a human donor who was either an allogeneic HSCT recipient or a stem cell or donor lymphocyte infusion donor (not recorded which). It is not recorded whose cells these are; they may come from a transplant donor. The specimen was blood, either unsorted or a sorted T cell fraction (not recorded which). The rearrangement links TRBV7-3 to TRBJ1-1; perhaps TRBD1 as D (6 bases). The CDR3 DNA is TGTGCCAGCAGCTTAACCGGGGGGCAAAATGAAGCTTTCTTT. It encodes CASSLTGGQNEAFF.